The T cell receptor (beta chain) under discussion was sequenced for a study of regulatory T cells in long-lasting Graves disease (TCRdb year 2021). Regarding the research as a whole: Antithyroid drugs had been taken for less than 3 months by newly diagnosed Graves' disease patients. The study was conducted in China and was registered as a clinical trial. Peripheral blood TCR sequencing and RNA sequencing compared persistent Graves' disease patients with newly diagnosed Graves' disease patients. A total of approximately 35 samples underwent TCR sequencing: around 13 from persistent and roughly 20 from newly diagnosed Graves' disease patients. What the research found in general, with its limitations: The authors acknowledged the small sample size as a limitation that may reduce accuracy. Compared with newly diagnosed patients, patients with persistent Graves' disease had lower TCR Shannon entropy and fewer highly expanded clones, which suggests clonal expansion. Because the primary lesion, thyroid tissue, could not be accessed, the study looked at peripheral blood alone. Patients with persistent disease shared more public clonotypes (around 2,500) than newly diagnosed patients did (more than 900). Persistent disease showed preferential use of TRBV28, TRBJ1-2 and TRBJ2-5, whereas newly diagnosed disease favored TRBV20-1 and TRBJ2-1. Only the TCR beta chain was sequenced and analyzed.

The trim is 7 bases for V and 0 bases for J, with a gap of 13 bases between the germline ends. The germline V gene yields MDHEN for CDR1 and SYDVKM for CDR2. The CDR3 goes from the cysteine to the phenylalanine over 15 residues. Only the CDR3 portion is preserved as DNA: 45 bases, with reading frame beginning at the first base. This clonotype has a count of ten or more. What this receptor recognizes is not known. One base away there is no much larger clone; base qualities are not given. Preparation of the library involved multiplex PCR. Sequencing instrument: Illumina HiSeq 4000. CDR3 regions were amplified by Arm-PCR with iRepertoire HTBI primers to construct TCR beta libraries. PCR products were gel purified before sequencing. As for how the authors treated the data: A total of fewer than 65 TRBV and about 13 TRBJ segments were identified across samples and were used for gene usage analysis of CDR3 amino acid clonotypes. COPE and FqMerger were used to merge the filtered high-quality paired reads into contigs. BLAST was used to align contigs to IMGT TRBV, TRBD and TRBJ reference genes, and CDR3 was defined according to IMGT. Clonotypes above 0.1% frequency were classified as highly expanded clones. Repertoire diversity was measured by Shannon entropy, and V-J evenness by the Gini coefficient. Clonotypes shared by more than one individual were considered public. In TCRdb, the public reads were trimmed at Q25 with fastp and aligned with MiXCR, with productive beta chains retained. Rows with one shared CDR3 protein collapse into an entry with the most common genes and DNA. The V and J calls reflect TCRdb's pipeline rather than the authors' work. This sample lists more than 450,000 distinct CDR3 sequences; around 15% were detected once. The top ten hold over 9% of the sample.

This specimen's time point label, interpreted: newly diagnosed GD, antithyroid drugs for less than 3 months. RNA was extracted from PBMCs in TRIzol for both TCR sequencing and RNA sequencing. Graves' disease was diagnosed according to American Thyroid Association guidelines. Patients for the study were recruited at an endocrinology department in Xi'an, China. From each patient, around 9.3 milliliters of peripheral blood was collected into an EDTA anticoagulant tube. Ficoll Paque Plus density gradient separation was used to isolate PBMCs, and no additional T cell sorting was done. An Agilent 2100 Bioanalyzer and agarose gel were used to assess RNA quality, and a NanoDrop 2000 was used to measure RNA concentration. This sample was also put to use in a study of T cells in Graves' hyperthyroidism and ophthalmopathy. As that second study puts it: Graves' hyperthyroidism was defined as stable when no progression to ophthalmopathy occurred over 18 months of follow-up. Hyperthyroidism patients were newly diagnosed, had a disease duration of under 2 months, and were aged 18 to 65 years. Exclusion was applied to patients with uncontrolled infections, other autoimmune diseases, pregnancy or lactation. Clinical symptoms, serum thyroxine and TRAb, thyroid ultrasound, and orbital computed tomography formed the basis for the diagnoses. The first round of RT-PCR for the TCR CDR3 was performed with the HTBI primer set and the Qiagen OneStep RT-PCR kit. Most expanded thyroid clonotypes (frequency above 0.001) were also detected in blood, suggesting blood repertoires may reflect thyroid immune responses. A model built on a 13 V-J signature distinguished ophthalmopathy from stable hyperthyroidism, reaching 85% to 90% sensitivity and about 81% specificity in cross-validation and 80%/75% in testing. During validation, the model predicted progression to ophthalmopathy a median of approximately 7 months ahead of onset, with almost 71% sensitivity and roughly 72% specificity. A discovery cohort of about 95 patients, 43 with Graves' ophthalmopathy and 55 to 60 with stable Graves' hyperthyroidism, was used to find distinguishing TCR V-J signatures. Prospective prediction of ophthalmopathy was tested in an independent validation cohort of 18 to 20 hyperthyroidism patients and roughly 16 patients who later progressed to ophthalmopathy. For training and testing, the approximately 97 patients in the discovery cohort were randomly divided in a 7:3 ratio. The study also compared thyroid tissue and blood T-cell repertoires from about six Graves' hyperthyroidism patients. After sampling, hyperthyroidism patients received methimazole starting at 30 mg daily, and ophthalmopathy patients received high-dose intravenous methylprednisolone. Libraries were constructed in a second round of multiplex PCR, after which size selection and purification were carried out. Paired-end sequencing of the libraries was performed with 100 bp reads on an Illumina HiSeq2000. SOAPnuke was used to process the raw data, throwing out any read that contained adapters or uncalled bases, had a mean Phred below 15, or lacked an exact constant-primer or identifier match. COPE v1.2.5 was used to merge the high-quality paired reads, and each unique nucleotide sequence was defined as a clonotype. MiTCR v1.1 was used to align clonotypes to the IMGT TRBV, TRBD and TRBJ reference segments. The analysis included only V-J combinations with a frequency above 0.0001, which together covered 99% to 99.2% of the repertoires. The TCS score was defined as the ratio of F50 (clonal expansion) to E x V (chaos), calculated using BLOSUM62-based TCRdist between CDR3 peptides within each V-J. Welch's t-statistics and random forest reduced several hundred V-J features to about 13, which were used in a naive Bayes classifier (R e1071). No statistical method was used to set the sample size in advance, and investigators knew the group allocation. The paper describes TCR Vbeta CDR3 sequencing of some 130 peripheral blood samples, made up of 43 ophthalmopathy patients, roughly 75 hyperthyroidism patients and around 17 progressor patients.

This TCR was sampled from a man between 35 and 55 years old with Graves disease. Donor details come from another sample of the same person, matched by shared clones. The V and J segments used are TRBV28 and TRBJ2-1; too little of a D gene remains to name it. The sample was peripheral blood mononuclear cells (PBMCs), taken at new diagnosis, from a patient treated with antithyroid drugs. The DNA sequence follows: TGTGCCAGCATTAACAATCCGGGCTCCTACAATGAGCAGTTCTTC. Its translation reads: CASINNPGSYNEQFF.